These T cell receptor beta chains were read from a single sample in a study of OX40 agonist ivuxolimab in advanced cancers. Method: immunoSEQ multiplex PCR; TCRdb's copy keeps in-frame clones and lacks some. The sample records about 88,000 clones, around nine tenths being singletons. The specimen was CD4+ or CD8+ T cells sorted from blood, collected in a trial of the OX40 agonist ivuxolimab. Source of these receptors: an adult with an advanced solid tumor such as melanoma, head and neck, liver or kidney cancer. Both conserved end residues are part of each CDR3. D genes are given only for firm matches. Clone size, where shown, is once, few, many, or a class for clones that have expanded.

clone_size j_call d_call v_call cdr3_aa cdr3_nt
. TRBJ1-1 . TRBV6-5 CASSYGGHNTEAFF TGTGCCAGCAGTTACGGGGGACATAACACTGAAGCTTTCTTT
. TRBJ1-2 TRBD1 TRBV10-3 CAISGGQGGYTF TGTGCCATCAGTGGGGGACAGGGTGGCTACACCTTC
. TRBJ2-7 . TRBV7-9 CASSLVRDIDEQYF TGTGCCAGCAGCTTAGTCAGGGACATCGACGAGCAGTACTTC
. TRBJ2-5 TRBD1 TRBV7-2 CASRDRGGETQYF TGTGCCAGCAGGGACAGGGGAGGGGAGACCCAGTACTTC
once TRBJ2-3 . TRBV11-2 CASSLDGSTDTQYF TGTGCCAGCAGCTTAGATGGGAGCACAGATACGCAGTATTTT
. TRBJ2-1 . TRBV10-1 CASSTGPEKAPFF TGCGCCAGCAGTACGGGACCCGAGAAAGCCCCGTTCTTC
once TRBJ2-2 . TRBV5-4 CASSPDRIANTGELFF TGTGCCAGCAGCCCTGACAGGATCGCGAACACCGGGGAGCTGTTTTTT
. TRBJ2-5 TRBD2 TRBV5-1 CASGTSGSETQYF TGCGCCAGTGGGACTAGCGGGTCGGAGACCCAGTACTTC
. TRBJ2-2 . TRBV19 CASSASGHTGELFF TGTGCCAGTAGTGCCAGCGGGCACACCGGGGAGCTGTTTTTT
. TRBJ2-7 . TRBV7-8 CASSLYAGLGEQYF TGTGCCAGCAGCTTGTATGCAGGGCTGGGCGAGCAGTACTTC
. TRBJ1-5 . TRBV5-6 CASSLGLHQPQHF TGTGCCAGCAGTCTGGGGCTGCATCAGCCCCAGCATTTT
. TRBJ2-3 . TRBV19 CASSIGRGATDTQYF TGTGCCAGTAGTATAGGCAGGGGAGCGACAGATACGCAGTATTTT
. TRBJ1-5 TRBD1 TRBV5-5 CASSPTGLSNQPQHF TGTGCCAGCAGCCCGACAGGGCTTAGCAATCAGCCCCAGCATTTT
. TRBJ1-4 . TRBV30 CAWRPQGRGTNEKLFF TGTGCCTGGAGACCCCAGGGGCGCGGAACTAATGAAAAACTGTTTTTT
. TRBJ1-6 . TRBV7-2 CASSLGGRGYNSPLHF TGTGCCAGCAGTCTCGGTGGTAGGGGGTATAATTCACCCCTCCACTTT
. TRBJ2-7 TRBD2 TRBV25-1 CASSGRGLAGAPYEQYF TGTGCCAGCAGTGGACGGGGACTAGCGGGAGCACCCTACGAGCAGTACTTC
. TRBJ2-3 . TRBV7-2 CASSLVGTSTDTQYF TGTGCCAGCAGCTTAGTGGGGACTAGCACAGATACGCAGTATTTT
. TRBJ1-5 TRBD1 TRBV6-1 CASSDGRGRGQPQHF TGTGCCAGCAGTGATGGTAGGGGGCGCGGTCAGCCCCAGCATTTT
. TRBJ2-5 . TRBV7-2 CASKLQGRETQYF TGTGCCAGCAAGCTTCAGGGGCGAGAGACCCAGTACTTC
. TRBJ2-3 . TRBV5-6 CASSLVRPSTDTQYF TGTGCCAGCAGCTTGGTTAGGCCTAGCACAGATACGCAGTATTTT
. TRBJ1-6 . TRBV27 CASSRNFGGPSGNSPLHF TGTGCCAGCAGCCGGAATTTTGGGGGCCCCTCGGGTAATTCACCCCTCCACTTT
. TRBJ2-6 TRBD1 TRBV7-3 CASSAPGQGSGANVLTF TGTGCCAGCAGCGCTCCGGGACAGGGGTCTGGGGCCAACGTCCTGACTTTC
. TRBJ2-1 . TRBV27 CASSRSRTTINEQFF TGTGCCAGCAGTCGCTCGAGGACTACGATCAATGAGCAGTTCTTC
once TRBJ2-7 . TRBV5-6 CASSLGTESSEQYF TGTGCCAGCAGCTTGGGGACAGAGAGCTCCGAGCAGTACTTC
. TRBJ2-3 TRBD2 TRBV7-2 CASSHPGLAPYTQYF TGTGCCAGCAGCCACCCGGGACTAGCTCCCTACACGCAGTATTTT
. TRBJ2-1 . TRBV27 CARLGRGGRANEQFF TGTGCCAGGTTGGGAAGGGGGGGGCGGGCAAATGAGCAGTTCTTC
. TRBJ2-3 TRBD2 TRBV18 CASSPLFSGTQRSTDTQYF TGTGCCAGCTCACCACTATTCAGCGGGACCCAAAGAAGCACAGATACGCAGTATTTT
. TRBJ2-5 TRBD1 TRBV10-1 CASSGPGQGEETQYF TGCGCCAGCAGTGGGCCGGGACAGGGTGAAGAGACCCAGTACTTC
. TRBJ2-3 TRBD2 TRBV5-1 CASSSDPTSGTDTQYF TGCGCCAGCAGCTCCGACCCGACTAGCGGCACAGATACGCAGTATTTT
once TRBJ2-1 TRBD1 TRBV5-1 CASSLAAGTGEGNEQFF TGCGCCAGCAGCTTGGCCGCCGGGACAGGGGAGGGAAATGAGCAGTTCTTC
. TRBJ2-7 TRBD2 TRBV7-7 CASSLEPGLAGKSEQYF TGTGCCAGCAGCTTAGAGCCGGGACTAGCGGGAAAAAGCGAGCAGTACTTC
once TRBJ1-6 . TRBV27 CASTHDRNNSPLHF TGTGCCAGCACCCATGACAGGAATAATTCACCCCTCCACTTT
. TRBJ1-5 . TRBV6-1 CATSRDFNQPQHF TGTGCCACCTCACGGGACTTCAATCAGCCCCAGCATTTT
. TRBJ2-2 . TRBV1 CTSSQDDHLQANTGELFF TGCACCAGCAGCCAAGACGACCATCTACAGGCGAACACCGGGGAGCTGTTTTTT
once TRBJ2-5 TRBD2 TRBV11-2 CASSLVRGGIETQYF TGTGCCAGCAGCTTAGTCCGGGGGGGCATAGAGACCCAGTACTTC
few TRBJ2-1 TRBD1 TRBV5-4 CASSGGTGGYNEQFF TGTGCCAGCAGCGGGGGGACAGGGGGCTACAATGAGCAGTTCTTC
medium-sized TRBJ2-1 . TRBV27 CASSLRRGLEQFF TGTGCCAGCAGTTTACGCAGGGGACTCGAGCAGTTCTTC
. TRBJ2-2 TRBD1 TRBV14 CASSPLQGTGELFF TGTGCCAGCAGCCCACTACAGGGGACCGGGGAGCTGTTTTTT
. TRBJ2-7 . TRBV7-6 CASGGSYEQYF TGTGCCAGCGGGGGTTCCTACGAGCAGTACTTC
. TRBJ1-1 . TRBV7-9 CASSLGMGTEAFF TGTGCCAGCAGCTTAGGGATGGGGACTGAAGCTTTCTTT
. TRBJ1-5 . TRBV10-3 CAISVDSGRNQPQHF TGTGCCATCAGTGTCGACTCAGGAAGGAATCAGCCCCAGCATTTT
. TRBJ1-5 TRBD1 TRBV6-6 CASSLTGTSNQPQHF TGTGCCAGCAGTTTGACAGGGACTAGCAATCAGCCCCAGCATTTT
. TRBJ2-3 TRBD2 TRBV29-1 CSVEDAWLAGGDTQYF TGCAGCGTTGAAGACGCTTGGCTAGCGGGAGGAGATACGCAGTATTTT
few TRBJ2-5 . TRBV7-8 CASSVTGAQYF TGTGCCAGCAGCGTAACCGGGGCCCAGTACTTC
. TRBJ2-1 . TRBV18 CASSPGGRDEQFF TGTGCCAGCTCACCGGGAGGCCGCGATGAGCAGTTCTTC
. TRBJ1-1 . TRBV7-6 CASSLRAPEARNTEAFF TGTGCCAGCAGCCTCCGGGCCCCTGAAGCCCGGAACACTGAAGCTTTCTTT
. TRBJ1-1 . TRBV9 CASSGDRGVNTEAFF TGTGCCAGCAGCGGGGACCGAGGGGTGAACACTGAAGCTTTCTTT
. TRBJ1-1 TRBD1 TRBV7-8 CASSTRPDRVTEAFF TGTGCCAGCAGCACACGGCCCGACAGGGTCACTGAAGCTTTCTTT
. TRBJ2-3 . TRBV6-1 CASSEAPVPGQPTDTQYF TGTGCCAGCAGTGAAGCCCCTGTTCCGGGCCAACCCACAGATACGCAGTATTTT
once TRBJ2-3 . TRBV5-1 CASSLVSGFTDTQYF TGCGCCAGCAGCTTGGTGTCGGGGTTCACAGATACGCAGTATTTT
. TRBJ1-1 TRBD1 TRBV5-1 CASSSDRVGTEAFF TGCGCCAGCAGCTCCGACAGGGTGGGCACTGAAGCTTTCTTT
. TRBJ2-1 . TRBV18 CASSPPGGGNEQFF TGTGCCAGCTCACCACCGGGGGGCGGGAATGAGCAGTTCTTC
. TRBJ2-4 . TRBV5-8 CASSLVGVLNIQYF TGTGCCAGCAGCTTGGTAGGAGTCCTAAACATTCAGTACTTC